This T cell receptor (beta chain) was identified in a study of OX40 agonist ivuxolimab in advanced cancers. Overall study: A mean age of approximately 58 years, range 23 to 79, was recorded, and roughly 80% were male. Partial response was recorded in three patients: one hepatocellular carcinoma and two cutaneous melanoma cases.

About this clone: The antigen is not known.

Whole-study findings and limits: More expanded clones were found, on average, in CD8+ than in CD4+ T cells.

The CDR3 sequence is 11 residues long. Germline CDR1 SEHNR, CDR2 FQNEAQ (reference sequence). V lost 6 bases and J 5 bases, leaving 4 bases between the germline ends. Only in-frame clones appear in the TCRdb table, and some are missing; sequencing was by immunoSEQ multiplex PCR. The sample lists fewer than 85,000 clones; roughly 91% were seen once. On cycle 4 day 1 and cycle 7 day 1, as well as at baseline, blood was sampled. The chain uses TRBV7-9 and TRBJ2-2; D is undetermined. This receptor was taken from an adult with an advanced solid tumor such as melanoma, head and neck, liver or kidney cancer. The input for sequencing was CD4+ or CD8+ T cells sorted from blood, taken in a trial of the OX40 agonist ivuxolimab. The CDR3 region has the DNA TGTGCCAGCAGATCTACCGGGGAGCTGTTTTTT. This codes for CASRSTGELFF.